A selection of T cell receptor beta chains follows, all from one sample in a study of early T cells in non-severe SARS-CoV-2 infection. MiXCR, applied by TCRdb to the 5' RACE reads, yields one record per CDR3 protein. The sample includes some 38,000 distinct CDR3 sequences, less than 7% of them seen just once. The sample here was whole blood, taken at baseline. All receptors come from an adult who was a healthcare worker with PCR-confirmed SARS-CoV-2 infection or an uninfected control (not recorded which). CDR3s include the opening cysteine and the closing phenylalanine or tryptophan. A D gene is named only where the DNA matches it firmly. The size field is filled for only some rows; it gives once, few, many or a size class.

D gene: TRBD2
V gene: TRBV4-3
J gene: TRBJ2-1
clone size: many
CDR3 DNA: TGCGCCAGCAGCCAAGATCGGGCTAGCGGGGGGTCTTTCCAGTTCTTC
CDR3 protein: CASSQDRASGGSFQFF

D gene: TRBD1
V gene: TRBV29-1
J gene: TRBJ2-7
clone size: .
CDR3 DNA: TGCAGCGTCTCCGGGACAGGGGGCAACGAGCAGTACTTC
CDR3 protein: CSVSGTGGNEQYF

D gene: .
V gene: TRBV7-9
J gene: TRBJ1-1
clone size: .
CDR3 DNA: TGTGCCACTCGGACAGCGAACACTGAAGCTTTCTTT
CDR3 protein: CATRTANTEAFF

D gene: .
V gene: TRBV3-2
J gene: TRBJ2-7
clone size: .
CDR3 DNA: TGTGCCAGCAGCCAAGGGGCAGGGGCGATCTACGAGCAGTACTTC
CDR3 protein: CASSQGAGAIYEQYF

D gene: TRBD1
V gene: TRBV4-3
J gene: TRBJ2-1
clone size: many
CDR3 DNA: TGCGCCAGCAGCCAAGATCAGGACAGGGTCTACAATGAGCAGTTCTTC
CDR3 protein: CASSQDQDRVYNEQFF

D gene: TRBD1
V gene: TRBV29-1
J gene: TRBJ2-7
clone size: many
CDR3 DNA: TGCAGCGTGGCCGGGGCAGGGGGCTCCTACGAGCAGTACTTC
CDR3 protein: CSVAGAGGSYEQYF

D gene: .
V gene: TRBV6-4
J gene: TRBJ2-2
clone size: .
CDR3 DNA: TGTGCCAGCAGTCCAACTGCAGTCACCGGGGAGCTGTTTTTT
CDR3 protein: CASSPTAVTGELFF

D gene: .
V gene: TRBV18
J gene: TRBJ2-7
clone size: few
CDR3 DNA: TGTGCCAGCTCACCACCGGGGTCCAACGAGCAGTACTTC
CDR3 protein: CASSPPGSNEQYF

D gene: .
V gene: TRBV28
J gene: TRBJ1-1
clone size: many
CDR3 DNA: TGTGCCACGAGGAGAGACCTGAACACTGAAGCTTTCTTT
CDR3 protein: CATRRDLNTEAFF

D gene: TRBD1
V gene: TRBV4-1
J gene: TRBJ1-2
clone size: many
CDR3 DNA: TGCGCCAGCAGCCAACGACAGGGGGCGTCGGGCTACACCTTC
CDR3 protein: CASSQRQGASGYTF

D gene: .
V gene: TRBV2
J gene: TRBJ2-2
clone size: many
CDR3 DNA: TGTGCCAGCAGTGTCTATGGGAGGAACACCGGGGAGCTGTTTTTT
CDR3 protein: CASSVYGRNTGELFF

D gene: .
V gene: TRBV12-3/TRBV12-4
J gene: TRBJ1-5
clone size: many
CDR3 DNA: TGTGCCAGCAGTTTTGCAGGTAGCAATCAGCCCCAGCATTTT
CDR3 protein: CASSFAGSNQPQHF

D gene: TRBD1
V gene: TRBV20-1
J gene: TRBJ2-7
clone size: many
CDR3 DNA: TGCAGTGCTTCGACAGGGGAGGTCGACGAGCAGTACTTC
CDR3 protein: CSASTGEVDEQYF

D gene: .
V gene: TRBV7-9
J gene: TRBJ2-1
clone size: .
CDR3 DNA: TGTGCCAGCAGCTTGGGGGGTTGGAAGGAGCAGTTCTTC
CDR3 protein: CASSLGGWKEQFF

D gene: TRBD1
V gene: TRBV4-1
J gene: TRBJ1-3
clone size: .
CDR3 DNA: TGCGCCAGCAGCCAAGAGCCTAACAGGGGAGGTGGAAACACCATATATTTT
CDR3 protein: CASSQEPNRGGGNTIYF

D gene: TRBD2
V gene: TRBV12-3/TRBV12-4
J gene: TRBJ2-5
clone size: many
CDR3 DNA: TGTGCCAGCAGTTTCTCCGGGGGGGCTAAGACCCAGTACTTC
CDR3 protein: CASSFSGGAKTQYF

D gene: .
V gene: TRBV11-3
J gene: TRBJ2-5
clone size: .
CDR3 DNA: TGTGCCAGCAGCCCAGACGGGGGTTTGGAGACCCAGTACTTC
CDR3 protein: CASSPDGGLETQYF

D gene: .
V gene: TRBV28
J gene: TRBJ2-1
clone size: .
CDR3 DNA: TGTGCCAGCAGTTCCCCCCTAGCGCGAGGGGTCAATGAGCAGTTCTTC
CDR3 protein: CASSSPLARGVNEQFF

D gene: .
V gene: TRBV7-2
J gene: TRBJ1-1
clone size: many
CDR3 DNA: TGTGCCAGCAGCTTAAACCGGAACACTGAAGCTTTCTTT
CDR3 protein: CASSLNRNTEAFF

D gene: .
V gene: TRBV7-2
J gene: TRBJ1-5
clone size: many
CDR3 DNA: TGTGCCAGCAGCTCGGACTCCCGAAGCACTCAGCCCCAGCATTTT
CDR3 protein: CASSSDSRSTQPQHF

D gene: .
V gene: TRBV6-1
J gene: TRBJ2-6
clone size: many
CDR3 DNA: TGTGCCAGCAGTCGCGGAGGGGCCAACGTCCTGACTTTC
CDR3 protein: CASSRGGANVLTF

D gene: TRBD2
V gene: TRBV29-1
J gene: TRBJ2-7
clone size: many
CDR3 DNA: TGCAGCGACCGATCCCTAGCGGGAGGACGGTGGCAGTACTTC
CDR3 protein: CSDRSLAGGRWQYF

D gene: TRBD2
V gene: TRBV19
J gene: TRBJ2-3
clone size: many
CDR3 DNA: TGTGCCAGTAGCCCTGGGCTAGCGGGAGGATACACAGATACGCAGTATTTT
CDR3 protein: CASSPGLAGGYTDTQYF

D gene: .
V gene: TRBV4-1
J gene: TRBJ2-1
clone size: many
CDR3 DNA: TGCGCCAGCAGCCACCCACCTACAGGGAGATCCTACAATGAGCAGTTCTTC
CDR3 protein: CASSHPPTGRSYNEQFF

D gene: .
V gene: TRBV7-6
J gene: TRBJ2-3
clone size: many
CDR3 DNA: TGTGCCAGCAGTCCGAACAGAGCGAAGCCAGCTAGCACAGATACGCAGTATTTT
CDR3 protein: CASSPNRAKPASTDTQYF

D gene: .
V gene: TRBV7-9
J gene: TRBJ1-1
clone size: many
CDR3 DNA: TGTGCCAGCAGCTTAAAGGGAATTGAAGCTTTCTTT
CDR3 protein: CASSLKGIEAFF

D gene: TRBD1
V gene: TRBV6-6
J gene: TRBJ1-6
clone size: many
CDR3 DNA: TGTGCCAGCAGCACAGGGGAGTCACCCCTCCACTTT
CDR3 protein: CASSTGESPLHF

D gene: .
V gene: TRBV18
J gene: TRBJ2-1
clone size: many
CDR3 DNA: TGTGCCAGCTCACCTTACGAAAACAATGAGCAGTTCTTC
CDR3 protein: CASSPYENNEQFF

D gene: .
V gene: TRBV13
J gene: TRBJ1-2
clone size: many
CDR3 DNA: TGTGCCAGCAGCTTAATTTCTTCTGAGGGGACTAACTATGGCTACACCTTC
CDR3 protein: CASSLISSEGTNYGYTF

D gene: .
V gene: TRBV20-1
J gene: TRBJ2-2
clone size: many
CDR3 DNA: TGCAGTGCCCGACTAGTAACCGGGGAGCTGTTTTTT
CDR3 protein: CSARLVTGELFF

D gene: .
V gene: TRBV5-1
J gene: TRBJ1-2
clone size: many
CDR3 DNA: TGCGCCAGCAGCTTGGCTACCCAGGCCCACTATGGCTACACCTTC
CDR3 protein: CASSLATQAHYGYTF

D gene: .
V gene: TRBV15
J gene: TRBJ2-7
clone size: many
CDR3 DNA: TGTGCCACCAGCAGACCGAACTACGAGCAGTACTTC
CDR3 protein: CATSRPNYEQYF

D gene: TRBD1
V gene: TRBV10-1
J gene: TRBJ1-4
clone size: many
CDR3 DNA: TGCGCCAGCAGCTCGAACCGCAGGGGGCAAGGAGAAAAACTGTTTTTT
CDR3 protein: CASSSNRRGQGEKLFF

D gene: .
V gene: TRBV5-5
J gene: TRBJ2-2
clone size: medium-sized
CDR3 DNA: TGTGCCAGCAGCTCCCTGGCGACCGCGAACACCGGGGAGCTGTTTTTT
CDR3 protein: CASSSLATANTGELFF

D gene: .
V gene: TRBV10-1
J gene: TRBJ2-7
clone size: many
CDR3 DNA: TGCGCCCCCAGGGCGGGAATCGAGCAGTACTTC
CDR3 protein: CAPRAGIEQYF

D gene: .
V gene: TRBV4-2
J gene: TRBJ1-6
clone size: many
CDR3 DNA: TGTGCCAGCAGCCCGTCCCCTAATTCACCCCTCCACTTT
CDR3 protein: CASSPSPNSPLHF

D gene: .
V gene: TRBV12-3/TRBV12-4
J gene: TRBJ1-1
clone size: .
CDR3 DNA: TGTGCCAGCAGTTTCCGGGGGCAAGGTACTGAAGCTTTCTTT
CDR3 protein: CASSFRGQGTEAFF

D gene: .
V gene: TRBV6-6
J gene: TRBJ1-5
clone size: .
CDR3 DNA: TGTGCCAGCAGTTACATGGGGGTACAGCCCCAGCATTTT
CDR3 protein: CASSYMGVQPQHF

D gene: TRBD2
V gene: TRBV4-1
J gene: TRBJ2-1
clone size: many
CDR3 DNA: TGCGCCAGCAGCCAAGTAACTAGCGGGGGGGCTCAGGAGCAGTTCTTC
CDR3 protein: CASSQVTSGGAQEQFF

D gene: TRBD1
V gene: TRBV7-9
J gene: TRBJ2-2
clone size: few
CDR3 DNA: TGTGCCAGCAGCGAGAGAGGACAGGGGGTGAACACCGGGGAGCTGTTTTTT
CDR3 protein: CASSERGQGVNTGELFF